This TCR beta chain was retrieved from a study of blood T cell repertoires in COVID-19. Study-wide background: In each case, the material was cDNA or gDNA derived from T cells, B-cell-depleted T cells, or PBMCs.

Germline CDR1 SEHNR, CDR2 FQNEAQ (reference sequence). The CDR3 length is 11 residues. V gave up 4 bases and J gave up 4 bases, with 4 bases separating them. Sequenced by immunoSEQ multiplex PCR; TCRdb stores in-frame clones only, minus some. Of 240,000 or so clones detected, approximately 83% appear once; the ten largest clones hold around 2.9%. V is TRBV7-9 and J is TRBJ2-5; D gene uncertain. This receptor was obtained from a woman aged 25-40 years who had recovered from COVID-19. Sequencing was carried out using peripheral blood. DNA of the CDR3: TGTGCCAGCAGCTCACTAGAGACCCAGTACTTC. Amino acid sequence: CASSSLETQYF.